One and the same sample provided the 17 T cell receptor beta chains below, sequenced in a study of blood T cell repertoires in COVID-19. Measured with immunoSEQ multiplex PCR; TCRdb has only the in-frame clones, and not every one. The sample yields roughly 190,000 clones, roughly 82% seen once. The sequencing input was PBMCs or T cells enriched from blood (not recorded which). The receptors originated from a man aged 40-49 years who had recovered from COVID-19.

The chain is built from TRBV6-2 or TRBV6-3 and TRBJ2-7, with D possibly matching TRBD1 (5 bases). Looked up from germline, CDR1 is MNHEY and CDR2 is SVGEGT. V lost 2 bases to trimming and J lost 6 bases, with 11 bases between them. This CDR3 is 13 amino acids long. The CDR3: CASSYGAGGEQYV. The CDR3 nucleotides read TGTGCCAGCAGTTACGGGGCAGGTGGCGAGCAGTACGTC.

This sequence joins TRBV6-5 and TRBJ2-7, with 8 bases that match TRBD1. The CDR3 extends over 13 amino acids. From germline, CDR1 is MNHEY and CDR2 SVGAGI. Losses at the gene ends were 8 bases for V and 3 bases for J; bases not matched to a gene: 6. CDR3 nucleotide sequence: TGTGCCAGCCAAAGGACAGGGAGCTACGAGCAGTACGTC. Its translation is CASQRTGSYEQYV.

The chain uses TRBV5-1 and TRBJ2-7; D may be TRBD1 (7 bases). The V gene's germline CDR1 is SGHRS and CDR2 YFSETQ. Between the trimmed V and J ends, which lost 0 bases and 3 bases, there was a span of 13 bases. The CDR3 is 15 amino acids. CDR3 in amino acids: CASSLEGRGDYEQYV. The DNA for the CDR3 is TGCGCCAGCAGCTTGGAGGGCAGGGGGGACTACGAGCAGTACGTC.

The rearrangement uses TRBV12-3 or TRBV12-4 and TRBJ2-7; D possibly corresponds to TRBD2 (5 bases). This CDR3 has 13 residues. Trimming removed 3 bases at V and 3 bases at J, with 9 bases between. DNA of the CDR3: TGTGCCAGCAGTTTCGGGATGGACTACGAGCAGTACTTC. Protein product: CASSFGMDYEQYF.

The V gene is TRBV6-5, the J gene TRBJ2-7, with 7 nucleotides matching TRBD1. V lost 2 bases, J lost 3 bases, and 7 bases stayed unmatched. The CDR3 totals 15 residues. The germline V gene has CDR1 MNHEY and CDR2 SVGAGI. The CDR3 sequence is CASSYTDRAGYEQYV. For the CDR3, the DNA is TGTGCCAGCAGTTACACCGACAGGGCGGGCTACGAGCAGTACGTC.

The rearrangement uses TRBV5-4 and TRBJ2-5; possibly TRBD1 for D (5 bases). CDR3 length: 14 residues. CDR1 and CDR2 from the germline V gene are SGHNT and YYREEE (reference sequence). V lost 4 bases, J lost 5 bases, and 15 bases lay in between. The CDR3 loop reads CASSVDTKGETQYF. CDR3 DNA: TGTGCCAGCAGCGTGGATACCAAGGGGGAGACCCAGTACTTC. The whole variable domain, remainder taken from reference TRBV5-4 and TRBJ2-5, is ETGVTQSPTHLIKTRGQQVTLRCSSQSGHNTVSWYQQALGQGPQFIFQYYREEENGRGNFPPRFSGLQFPNYSSELNVNALELDDSALYLCASSVDTKGETQYFGPGTRLLVL.

CDR3 amino acids: CAIAQLEEAYEQYF. CDR3 coding DNA: TGTGCCATAGCTCAACTAGAAGAGGCCTACGAGCAGTACTTC. The rearrangement joins TRBV10-3 to TRBJ2-7, with D maybe TRBD2 (5 bases). The CDR3 extends over 14 amino acids. The germline CDR1 and CDR2 sequences are ENHRY and SYGVKD. Trimming removed 9 bases at V and 2 bases at J, with 17 bases between.

This chain links TRBV19 with TRBJ1-2, with D tentatively TRBD1 (6 bases). In germline, CDR1 is LNHDA, CDR2 SQIVND (reference sequence). CDR3 length: 13 amino acids. The germline V and J ends were trimmed by 2 bases and 6 bases, with 10 bases remaining between them. The CDR3 coding sequence is TGTGCCAGTAGTATAAAAGGGGGAGATGGCTACACCTTC. It encodes CASSIKGGDGYTF.

This clone was counted a single time. J is TRBJ2-7 and V is TRBV13, with 10 bases that match TRBD2. V lost 5 bases, J lost 5 bases, and 3 bases stayed unmatched. Germline V lookup: CDR1 PRHDT, CDR2 FYEKMQ (reference sequence). The CDR3 loop spans 13 amino acids. The CDR3 nucleotides are TGTGCCAGCAGCCCTACTAGCGGGAACGAGCAGTACGTC. It codes for CASSPTSGNEQYV.

This chain connects TRBV4-3 to TRBJ1-2; possibly TRBD1 for D (6 bases). The V gene's germline CDR1 is LGHNA and CDR2 YSLEER. The CDR3 has 16 residues. The V and J ends lost 1 base and 3 bases respectively, with 15 bases between them. The CDR3 is CASSQAGGRGDYGYTF. Written as DNA, the CDR3 is TGCGCCAGCAGCCAAGCGGGGGGCAGGGGAGACTATGGCTACACCTTC.

V and J are TRBV12-3 or TRBV12-4 and TRBJ2-2; maybe TRBD2 (6 bases). This CDR3 has 13 residues. V shed 8 bases and J shed 0 bases, with 7 bases lying between them. Here the CDR3 DNA reads TGTGCCAGCGGCGGGACGAACACCGGGGAGCTGTTTTTT. This sequence encodes CASGGTNTGELFF.

This clone was seen a handful of times. The chain employs TRBV30 and TRBJ1-1, with D perhaps TRBD1 (6 bases). The length of the CDR3 is 15 residues. Per the germline V gene, CDR1 is GTSNPN and CDR2 is SVGIG (reference sequence). V lost 3 bases and J lost 4, with 18 bases in between. CDR3 coding DNA: TGTGCCTGGAGGGGGAGGGGGGTACAGGGCACTGAAGCTTTCTTT. Translating it yields CAWRGRGVQGTEAFF.

This chain joins TRBV13 and TRBJ2-7, with D possibly matching TRBD1 (6 bases). The CDR3 contains 13 residues. The V end was cut by 4 bases, the J end by 5 bases, with 12 bases between. CDR1 is PRHDT and CDR2 is FYEKMQ in the germline V gene (reference sequence). The CDR3 sequence is CASSSDRNDEQYF. The DNA for the CDR3 is TGTGCCAGCAGCTCCGACAGGAACGACGAGCAGTACTTC.

V usage is TRBV4-3 and J usage is TRBJ2-6; maybe TRBD1 (5 bases). This CDR3 is built from 18 residues. Trimming took off 0 bases at V and 0 bases at J, with 12 bases between the two ends. Germline V gene lookup returns CDR1 LGHNA and CDR2 YSLEER. CDR3 protein: CASSQDYGTGSGANVLTF. The CDR3 DNA reads TGCGCCAGCAGCCAAGATTATGGTACAGGCTCTGGGGCCAACGTCCTGACTTTC.

The chain couples TRBV7-9 to TRBJ2-2; 10 bases are shared with TRBD1. Germline CDR1 SEHNR, CDR2 FQNEAQ (reference sequence). This CDR3 is built from 16 residues. J gave up 4 bases and V 8 bases, and 10 bases lay outside the gene matches. Written as DNA, the CDR3 is TGTGCCAGCGTTGAAGAGGGACAGGGGAGCACCGGGGAGCTGTTTTTT. This encodes CASVEEGQGSTGELFF.

The rearrangement joins TRBV6-1 to TRBJ1-5; perhaps TRBD1 as D (5 bases). Trimming shortened V by 1 base and J by 0 bases, and 13 bases separated the two germline ends. Germline V lookup: CDR1 MNHNS, CDR2 SASEGT. CDR3 size: 17 residues. CDR3 DNA sequence: TGTGCCAGCAGTGAAGAGGCGGGGCTTTATAGCAATCAGCCCCAGCATTTT. Amino acid sequence: CASSEEAGLYSNQPQHF.

The V and J genes are TRBV5-8 and TRBJ2-7, with no clear D. Germline V gives CDR1 SGHTS, CDR2 YDEGEE. Deletions cut 1 base from V and 3 bases from J, with 8 bases between. The length of the CDR3 is 13 residues. The CDR3 DNA follows: TGTGCCAGCAGCTTGACTGTTATCTACGAGCAGTACGTC. Protein product: CASSLTVIYEQYV.